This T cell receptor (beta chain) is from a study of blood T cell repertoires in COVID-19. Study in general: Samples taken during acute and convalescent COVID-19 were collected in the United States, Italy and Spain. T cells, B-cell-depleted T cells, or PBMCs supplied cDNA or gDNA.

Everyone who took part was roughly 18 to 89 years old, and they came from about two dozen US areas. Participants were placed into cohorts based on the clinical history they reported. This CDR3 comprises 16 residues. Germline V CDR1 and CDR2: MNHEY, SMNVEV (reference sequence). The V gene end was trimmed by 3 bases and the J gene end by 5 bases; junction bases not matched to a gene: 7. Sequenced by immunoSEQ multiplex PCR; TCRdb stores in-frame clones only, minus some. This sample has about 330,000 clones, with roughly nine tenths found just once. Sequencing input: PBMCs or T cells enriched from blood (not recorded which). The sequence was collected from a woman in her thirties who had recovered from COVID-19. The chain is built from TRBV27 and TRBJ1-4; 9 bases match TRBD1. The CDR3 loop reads CASSLNRGLLNEKLFF. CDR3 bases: TGTGCCAGCAGTTTGAACAGGGGGCTTTTAAATGAAAAACTGTTTTTT.